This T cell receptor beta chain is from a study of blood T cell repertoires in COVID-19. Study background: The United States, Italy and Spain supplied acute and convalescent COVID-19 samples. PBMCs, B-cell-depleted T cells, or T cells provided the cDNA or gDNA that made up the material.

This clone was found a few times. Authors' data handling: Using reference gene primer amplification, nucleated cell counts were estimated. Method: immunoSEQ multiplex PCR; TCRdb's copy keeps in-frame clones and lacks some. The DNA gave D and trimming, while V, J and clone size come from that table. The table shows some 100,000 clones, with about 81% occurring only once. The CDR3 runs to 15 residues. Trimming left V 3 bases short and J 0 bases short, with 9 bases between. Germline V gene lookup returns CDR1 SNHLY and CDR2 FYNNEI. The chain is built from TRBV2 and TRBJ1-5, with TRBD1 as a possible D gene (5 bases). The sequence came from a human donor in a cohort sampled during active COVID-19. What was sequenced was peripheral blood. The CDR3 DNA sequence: TGTGCCAGCAGTGATGGGGACTATAGCAATCAGCCCCAGCATTTT. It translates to CASSDGDYSNQPQHF.